Listed below are T cell receptor beta chains from one sample, sequenced in a study of low-dose radiotherapy and immunotherapy resistance in tumors. TCRdb re-derived calls from the reads in MiXCR, one entry per CDR3 protein. Found here are 85,000 to 95,000 distinct CDR3 sequences, more than 7.5% of them singletons; the top ten hold around 0.93%. Sequences were derived from PBMCs, sampled before treatment. These receptors came from a male donor with prostate cancer. Each CDR3 is given with its conserved first and last residue. Fields, in order: CDR3 protein, CDR3 DNA, D gene, J gene, V gene, clone size. D genes are given only for firm matches. The size of a clone is reported for some rows only, either as once, few or many, or as a class for expanded clones.

cdr3_aa: CASSPQGGTGELFF; cdr3_nt: TGTGCCAGCAGTCCACAGGGAGGGACCGGGGAGCTGTTTTTT; d_call: -; j_call: TRBJ2-2; v_call: TRBV27; clone_size: many
cdr3_aa: CASSLSSGQETQYF; cdr3_nt: TGTGCCAGCAGTTTGTCTAGCGGCCAAGAGACCCAGTACTTC; d_call: TRBD2; j_call: TRBJ2-5; v_call: TRBV28; clone_size: many
cdr3_aa: CSVDRTGAGELFF; cdr3_nt: TGCAGCGTTGACCGGACAGGGGCGGGGGAGCTGTTTTTT; d_call: TRBD1; j_call: TRBJ2-2; v_call: TRBV29-1; clone_size: -
cdr3_aa: CASSPGRARETQYF; cdr3_nt: TGTGCCAGCAGCCCTGGGAGGGCCCGAGAGACCCAGTACTTC; d_call: TRBD2; j_call: TRBJ2-5; v_call: TRBV28; clone_size: many
cdr3_aa: CASGLIGQPQHF; cdr3_nt: TGTGCTAGTGGTTTGATCGGTCAGCCCCAGCATTTT; d_call: -; j_call: TRBJ1-5; v_call: TRBV12-5; clone_size: many
cdr3_aa: CSFEGRANTEAFF; cdr3_nt: TGCAGCTTCGAGGGGAGGGCGAACACTGAAGCTTTCTTT; d_call: -; j_call: TRBJ1-1; v_call: TRBV29-1; clone_size: many
cdr3_aa: CASSLGGVLDIQYF; cdr3_nt: TGCGCCAGCAGCTTGGGGGGCGTCCTGGACATTCAGTACTTC; d_call: -; j_call: TRBJ2-4; v_call: TRBV5-1; clone_size: many
cdr3_aa: CASSQEDDRGGPFYEQYF; cdr3_nt: TGTGCCAGCAGCCAAGAGGATGACAGGGGCGGTCCGTTCTACGAGCAGTACTTC; d_call: TRBD1; j_call: TRBJ2-7; v_call: TRBV3-1; clone_size: many
cdr3_aa: CAWSVTGAGYGYTF; cdr3_nt: TGTGCCTGGAGTGTAACGGGGGCAGGCTATGGCTACACCTTC; d_call: -; j_call: TRBJ1-2; v_call: TRBV30; clone_size: -
cdr3_aa: CASSPEDSNTDTQYF; cdr3_nt: TGTGCCAGCAGTCCGGAGGACAGTAACACAGATACGCAGTATTTT; d_call: -; j_call: TRBJ2-3; v_call: TRBV2; clone_size: many
cdr3_aa: CASSSTRGLAGAHPSGTQYF; cdr3_nt: TGTGCCAGTAGCTCTACCCGGGGACTAGCGGGAGCGCATCCATCCGGTACGCAGTATTTT; d_call: TRBD2; j_call: TRBJ2-3; v_call: TRBV19; clone_size: many
cdr3_aa: CASSVRDRGTEAFF; cdr3_nt: TGTGCCAGCAGCGTCCGGGACAGGGGCACTGAAGCTTTCTTT; d_call: TRBD1; j_call: TRBJ1-1; v_call: TRBV5-6; clone_size: -
cdr3_aa: CASSLSPYEQYF; cdr3_nt: TGTGCCAGCAGCTTGTCCCCCTACGAGCAGTACTTC; d_call: -; j_call: TRBJ2-7; v_call: TRBV7-2; clone_size: many
cdr3_aa: CASRGAGKNIQYF; cdr3_nt: TGTGCCAGCAGAGGAGCAGGCAAAAACATTCAGTACTTC; d_call: -; j_call: TRBJ2-4; v_call: TRBV27; clone_size: few
cdr3_aa: CASSQDSSGSYNEQFF; cdr3_nt: TGCGCCAGCAGCCAAGATTCTAGCGGCTCCTACAATGAGCAGTTCTTC; d_call: TRBD2; j_call: TRBJ2-1; v_call: TRBV4-1; clone_size: many
cdr3_aa: CATLGSRDSQETQYF; cdr3_nt: TGTGCCACGCTGGGGTCCAGGGACAGCCAAGAGACCCAGTACTTC; d_call: TRBD1; j_call: TRBJ2-5; v_call: TRBV10-3; clone_size: many
cdr3_aa: CASSAGSSSGRANTGELFF; cdr3_nt: TGTGCCAGCAGCGCAGGTAGCTCTAGCGGGAGGGCGAACACCGGGGAGCTGTTTTTT; d_call: TRBD2; j_call: TRBJ2-2; v_call: TRBV9; clone_size: many
cdr3_aa: CSVRASGGRDTQYF; cdr3_nt: TGCAGCGTTAGGGCTAGCGGAGGCAGAGATACGCAGTATTTT; d_call: TRBD2; j_call: TRBJ2-3; v_call: TRBV29-1; clone_size: many
cdr3_aa: CSVTPRSYNEQFF; cdr3_nt: TGCAGCGTCACCCCCAGGTCCTACAATGAGCAGTTCTTC; d_call: -; j_call: TRBJ2-1; v_call: TRBV29-1; clone_size: many
cdr3_aa: CASRRTGGGDEQYF; cdr3_nt: TGTGCCAGCAGAAGAACAGGGGGAGGCGACGAGCAGTACTTC; d_call: TRBD1; j_call: TRBJ2-7; v_call: TRBV7-8; clone_size: many
cdr3_aa: CSATGRGYEQYF; cdr3_nt: TGCAGTGCTACTGGGAGGGGTTACGAGCAGTACTTC; d_call: TRBD2; j_call: TRBJ2-7; v_call: TRBV20-1; clone_size: many
cdr3_aa: CAWSVAGAGNEQFF; cdr3_nt: TGTGCCTGGAGTGTTGCGGGAGCAGGCAATGAGCAGTTCTTC; d_call: TRBD2; j_call: TRBJ2-1; v_call: TRBV30; clone_size: once
cdr3_aa: CSARDGLAGGLSSYEQYF; cdr3_nt: TGCAGTGCTAGAGATGGGCTAGCGGGAGGCCTAAGCTCCTACGAGCAGTACTTC; d_call: TRBD2; j_call: TRBJ2-7; v_call: TRBV20-1; clone_size: many
cdr3_aa: CATSRVTGSYEQYF; cdr3_nt: TGTGCCACCAGCAGAGTGACAGGGTCCTACGAGCAGTACTTC; d_call: TRBD1; j_call: TRBJ2-7; v_call: TRBV15; clone_size: many
cdr3_aa: CASRRSSGNTIYF; cdr3_nt: TGTGCCAGCAGGCGAAGCTCTGGAAACACCATATATTTT; d_call: -; j_call: TRBJ1-3; v_call: TRBV7-2; clone_size: many
cdr3_aa: CASSIMMTSYEQYF; cdr3_nt: TGTGCCAGTAGTATCATGATGACCTCCTACGAGCAGTACTTC; d_call: -; j_call: TRBJ2-7; v_call: TRBV19; clone_size: many
cdr3_aa: CATSDTGSGANVLTF; cdr3_nt: TGTGCCACCAGTGATACAGGGTCTGGGGCCAACGTCCTGACTTTC; d_call: -; j_call: TRBJ2-6; v_call: TRBV24-1; clone_size: many
cdr3_aa: CASSQNSGNTIYF; cdr3_nt: TGTGCCAGCAGCCAGAACTCTGGAAACACCATATATTTT; d_call: -; j_call: TRBJ1-3; v_call: TRBV14; clone_size: many
cdr3_aa: CASSVLQGAGELFF; cdr3_nt: TGTGCCAGCAGCGTACTGCAGGGGGCCGGGGAGCTGTTTTTT; d_call: TRBD1; j_call: TRBJ2-2; v_call: TRBV7-2; clone_size: many
cdr3_aa: CATRKGSTNGLAKNIQYF; cdr3_nt: TGTGCCACCAGGAAGGGGTCTACAAACGGTCTTGCCAAAAACATTCAGTACTTC; d_call: -; j_call: TRBJ2-4; v_call: TRBV24-1; clone_size: many
cdr3_aa: CASSYSLAQSTDTQYF; cdr3_nt: TGTGCCAGCAGTTACTCCCTAGCCCAGAGCACAGATACGCAGTATTTT; d_call: -; j_call: TRBJ2-3; v_call: TRBV6-5; clone_size: few